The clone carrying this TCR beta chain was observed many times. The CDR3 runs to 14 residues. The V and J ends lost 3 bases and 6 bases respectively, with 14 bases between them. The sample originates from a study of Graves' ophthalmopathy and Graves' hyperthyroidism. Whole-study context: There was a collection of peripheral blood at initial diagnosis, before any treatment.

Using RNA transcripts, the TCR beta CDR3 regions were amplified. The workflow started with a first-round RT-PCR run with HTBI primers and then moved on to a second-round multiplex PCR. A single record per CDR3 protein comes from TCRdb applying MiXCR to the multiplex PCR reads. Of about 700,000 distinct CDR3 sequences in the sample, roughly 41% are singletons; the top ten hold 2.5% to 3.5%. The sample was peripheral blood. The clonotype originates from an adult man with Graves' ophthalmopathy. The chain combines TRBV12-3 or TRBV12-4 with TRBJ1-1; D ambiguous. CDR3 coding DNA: TGTGCCAGCAGTTTTCGGGCCTTGGGCGCTGAAGCTTTCTTT. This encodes CASSFRALGAEAFF.